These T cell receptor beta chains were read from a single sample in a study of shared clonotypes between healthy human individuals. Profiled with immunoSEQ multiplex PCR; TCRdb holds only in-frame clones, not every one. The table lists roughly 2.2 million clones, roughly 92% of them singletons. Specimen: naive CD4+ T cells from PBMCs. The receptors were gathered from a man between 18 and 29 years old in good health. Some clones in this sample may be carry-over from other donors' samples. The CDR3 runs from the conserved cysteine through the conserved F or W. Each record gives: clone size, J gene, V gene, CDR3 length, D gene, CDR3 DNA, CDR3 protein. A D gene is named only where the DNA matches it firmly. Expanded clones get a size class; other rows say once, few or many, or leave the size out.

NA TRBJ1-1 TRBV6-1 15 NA TGTGCCAGCAGCGAAACACGGGGTATGGACACTGAAGCTTTCTTT CASSETRGMDTEAFF
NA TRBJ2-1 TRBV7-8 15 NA TGTGCCAGCAGCGAGCTCCTAGGTACAAGGAATGAGCAGTTCTTC CASSELLGTRNEQFF
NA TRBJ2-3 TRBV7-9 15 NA TGTGCCAGCAGCTCAGGCCCTTCGTGGGCAGATACGCAGTATTTT CASSSGPSWADTQYF
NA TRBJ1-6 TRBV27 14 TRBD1 TGTGCCAGCAGTTTTACAGGGGTATACTCACCCCTCCACTTT CASSFTGVYSPLHF
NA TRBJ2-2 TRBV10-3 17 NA TGTGCCATCAGTGAGCCGGGGCCAACCCTAGACACCGGGGAGCTGTTTTTT CAISEPGPTLDTGELFF
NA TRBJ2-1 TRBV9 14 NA TGTGCCAGCAGCTTAACGGGAGCTGGGAATGAGCAGTTCTTC CASSLTGAGNEQFF
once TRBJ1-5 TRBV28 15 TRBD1 TGTGCCAGCATCACACAGGGGGCGCTTGGTCAGCCCCAGCATTTT CASITQGALGQPQHF
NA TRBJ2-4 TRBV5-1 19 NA TGCGCCAGCAGCTTGGCAGTGACAGGAGGGGTCCTAGCCAAAAACATTCAGTACTTC CASSLAVTGGVLAKNIQYF
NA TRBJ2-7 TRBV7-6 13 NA TGTGCCAGCAGCTTAGGTACAGTTACTGAGCAGTACTTC CASSLGTVTEQYF
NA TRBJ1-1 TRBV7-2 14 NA TGTGCCAGCAGCTTAAGAGGGGTGGGCACTGAAGCTTTCTTT CASSLRGVGTEAFF